The present T cell receptor (beta chain) was sequenced within a study of regulatory and conventional T cells in RAG deficiency. Study-level points and caveats: Omenn patients showed >80% Treg-Tconv overlap and shorter CDR3 lengths. These Omenn syndrome Treg sorts may hold peripherally activated cells instead. Shannon entropy fell and Simpson indices rose in RAG-deficient patients.

Here immunoSEQ multiplex PCR was the method, and the copy in TCRdb shows in-frame clones only, minus some. This repertoire shows 10,000 to 15,000 clones, around 94% found once; its top ten account for about 1.3%. The CDR3 covers 14 residues. Germline values: CDR1 GTSNPN, CDR2 SVGIG (reference sequence). Trimming cost V 8 bases and J 4 bases, with 20 bases left between them. Of note for this clone: Its antigen is unidentified.

Genomic DNA came from blood regulatory T cells gated CD4+ CD25-high CD127-low. These sequences were also reported in another study, on regulatory T cells. This second study says: Amplification used 52 TRBV primers and 13 TRBJ primers. Regulatory T cells showed the strongest V-J pair restriction and V/J gene skewing among patient repertoires.

The chain joins TRBV30 to TRBJ1-2; D is ambiguous. Sequenced input: CD127- CD25+ CD4+ Tregs sorted from blood. The receptor's source is a human donor in good health. CDR3 region: CARSREVATYGYTF. CDR3 DNA: TGTGCCCGAAGTCGAGAGGTAGCCACCTATGGCTACACCTTC.